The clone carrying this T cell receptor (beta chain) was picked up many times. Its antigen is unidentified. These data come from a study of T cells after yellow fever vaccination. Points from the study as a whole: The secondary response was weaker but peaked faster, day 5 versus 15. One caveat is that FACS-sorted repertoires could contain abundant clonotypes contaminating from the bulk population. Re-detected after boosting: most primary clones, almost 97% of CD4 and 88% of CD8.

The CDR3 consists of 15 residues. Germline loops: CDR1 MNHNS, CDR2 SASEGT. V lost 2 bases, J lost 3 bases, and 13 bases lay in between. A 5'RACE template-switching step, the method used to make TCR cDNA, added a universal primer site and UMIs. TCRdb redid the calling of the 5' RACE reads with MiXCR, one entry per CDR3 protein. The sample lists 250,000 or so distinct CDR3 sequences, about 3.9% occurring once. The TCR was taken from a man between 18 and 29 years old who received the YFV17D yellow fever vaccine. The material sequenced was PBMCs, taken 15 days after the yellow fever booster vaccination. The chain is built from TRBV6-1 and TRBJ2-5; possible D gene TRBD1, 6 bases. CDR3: CASSELQGFKETQYF. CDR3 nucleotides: TGTGCCAGCAGTGAACTACAGGGATTTAAAGAGACCCAGTACTTC.